This T cell receptor beta chain was identified during a study of blood T cell repertoires in COVID-19. The wider study: Researchers got acute and convalescent COVID-19 samples from the United States, Italy and Spain. Nucleic acid was either cDNA or gDNA, and it came from T cells, B-cell-depleted T cells, or PBMCs.

J lost 6 bases, V lost 4 bases, and 10 bases had no gene match. From germline, CDR1 is SGHNT and CDR2 YYREEE (reference sequence). The CDR3 contains 15 residues. Per the study methods: The authors estimated nucleated cell counts from reference gene primer amplification. Libraries were prepared by immunoSEQ multiplex PCR; TCRdb keeps only in-frame clonotypes and omits some of them. V and J calls and clone size are those listed in that table; D and trimming were worked out from the DNA. Of 250,000 or so clones listed, 70% to 85% are singletons. The clonotype was recovered from a man aged 80 or over with acute or convalescent COVID-19. The chain couples TRBV5-4 to TRBJ2-7; 10 nucleotides line up with TRBD1. Sequencing input: peripheral blood. The CDR3 DNA sequence: TGTGCCAGCAGCCAGACAGGGGGCGGATTGGGCGAGCAGTACTTC. Its protein is CASSQTGGGLGEQYF.